This T cell receptor beta chain stems from a study of blood T cell repertoires in COVID-19. In the authors' workflow: Using reference gene primer amplification, nucleated cell counts were estimated. Repertoires were generated with immunoSEQ multiplex PCR, while TCRdb's copy carries only in-frame clones and drops some. The V and J calls and the clone size are those of that table, but D and trimming were determined from the DNA. The sample lists fewer than 350,000 clones, 81% occurring once. The CDR3 totals 15 residues. Germline V gene data show CDR1 as LGHDT and CDR2 as YNNKEL (reference sequence). Worth noting for this clone: The junction departs from germline at one end; a sequencing error may be responsible.

This rearrangement joins TRBV3-1 (or the pseudogene TRBV3-2) to TRBJ1-2; TRBD1 matches at 8 bases. Sequenced input: peripheral blood. The sequence derives from a woman aged 60-70 years with active or convalescent COVID-19. The CDR3 DNA reads as TGTGCCAGCAGCCTCGGACAGGGCGAGACCTATCGCTACACCTTC. This gives the protein CASSLGQGETYRYTF.